The next 26 T cell receptor beta chains were all read from a single sample in a study of blood T cell repertoires in COVID-19 (dated by TCRdb to 2020 to 2022). The library was obtained by the immunoSEQ multiplex PCR assay. TCRdb took this table from immuneACCESS and kept in-frame rearrangements with V and J called. Such tables lack part of the clones; where checked against another copy, unresolved V genes explain under half of the gap, and the rest is unexplained. Here the sample has under 350,000 clones; nearly 90% occur a single time. In total, the top ten clones hold 1.8% of the sample. Sequenced material: peripheral blood. The source of these receptors is a woman younger than 45 with COVID-19, enrolled during active disease.

The chain uses TRBV5-4 and TRBJ2-5; TRBD2 aligns across 8 bases. Germline V gene lookup returns CDR1 SGHNT and CDR2 YYREEE (reference sequence). The CDR3 loop spans 14 amino acids. V lost 3 bases to trimming and J lost 3 bases; unmatched junction nucleotides: 4. CDR3 in DNA: TGTGCCAGCAGCTACCCCGGGGGGGAAGAGACCCAGTACTTC. Protein product: CASSYPGGEETQYF.

This chain uses TRBV5-1 with TRBJ1-1, with D tentatively TRBD1 (5 bases). The CDR3 extends over 15 amino acids. The germline V and J ends were trimmed by 6 bases and 1 base, with 16 bases remaining between them. The germline gives CDR1 SGHRS, CDR2 YFSETQ. The CDR3 nucleotides read TGCGCCAGCACCTTAAGGGGACTCGGGAACACTGAAGCTTTCTTT. Amino acids: CASTLRGLGNTEAFF.

With respect to this clone: Within the sample, other DNA sequences also encode this same CDR3. The chain uses TRBV6-5 and TRBJ1-5; no definite D call. The CDR3 runs to 13 residues. Germline assignment: CDR1 MNHEY and CDR2 SVGAGI. Trimming cost V 4 bases and J 4 bases, with 8 bases left between them. The CDR3 loop reads CASSFSGNQPQHF. The CDR3, as DNA: TGTGCCAGCAGTTTTTCGGGGAATCAGCCCCAGCATTTT.

The gene calls are TRBV9 and TRBJ2-2, with D possibly matching TRBD1 (5 bases). Germline V lookup: CDR1 SGDLS, CDR2 YYNGEE. CDR3 length equals 13 residues. The V gene lost 2 bases and the J gene lost 8 bases, with 10 bases spanning the gap. CDR3 nucleotide sequence: TGTGCCAGCAGCGTGCAGGGTTGGGGGGAGCTGTTTTTT. Residues: CASSVQGWGELFF.

This clone is a singleton in its sample. The rearrangement links TRBV4-1 to TRBJ2-1, with TRBD1 matching 7 bases. J lost 5 bases, V lost 0 bases, and 10 bases had no gene match. Germline assignment: CDR1 MGHRA and CDR2 YSYEKL. The CDR3 sequence is 17 residues long. CDR3 sequence (DNA): TGCGCCAGCAGCCAAGAAGAGGGACAGTGGTTCGACAATGAGCAGTTCTTC. Protein: CASSQEEGQWFDNEQFF.

The rearrangement links TRBV6-1 to TRBJ1-5; tentatively, D is TRBD1 (5 bases). V lost 3 bases to trimming and J lost 5 bases, with 20 bases between them. Germline loops: CDR1 MNHNS, CDR2 SASEGT. The CDR3 has 17 residues. For the CDR3, the DNA is TGTGCCAGCAGTGATCCTCAGGCACGGCAGGGCTATCAGCCCCAGCATTTT. It specifies CASSDPQARQGYQPQHF.

The chain links TRBV23-1 to TRBJ1-3; the D gene is possibly TRBD1 (6 bases). TRBV23-1 is sorted into the ORF group, with uncertain function. The CDR3 has 17 amino acids. Trimming removed 7 bases at V and 0 bases at J, with 19 bases between. CDR3 coding DNA: TGCGCCAGCATCGCCTCGGGTTTGGACAGCTCTGGAAACACCATATATTTT. It specifies CASIASGLDSSGNTIYF.

The chain couples TRBV18 to TRBJ2-7; TRBD2 matches 7 bases. CDR3 size: 14 residues. Germline-derived CDR1 and CDR2 are KGHSH and LQKENI. Losses at the gene ends were 8 bases for V and 3 bases for J; bases not matched to a gene: 10. The CDR3 sequence: CASQRGGTGYEQYV. As DNA, the CDR3 is TGTGCCAGCCAACGCGGGGGAACGGGCTACGAGCAGTACGTC.

This clone was counted a single time. This chain uses TRBV24-1 with TRBJ1-1; 10 bases align to TRBD1. Germline loops: CDR1 KGHDR, CDR2 SFDVKD. This CDR3 has 16 residues. The J segment lost 5 bases and the V segment lost 4 bases, leaving 9 bases of the junction unmatched. The CDR3 sequence is CATSDTRDRGRTEAFF. The CDR3 region has the DNA TGTGCCACCAGTGACACGCGGGACAGGGGCAGGACTGAAGCTTTCTTT.

V usage is TRBV5-1 and J usage is TRBJ1-1; 7 nucleotides match TRBD1. The germline V gene encodes CDR1 SGHRS and CDR2 YFSETQ. Unmatched junction bases numbered 8, after V lost 5 bases and J lost 4 bases. This CDR3 has 14 amino acids. The CDR3 DNA reads TGCGCCAGCAGTTCTACAGGGGAGAGCACTGAAGCTTTCTTT. Translated, it gives CASSSTGESTEAFF.

The J gene is TRBJ2-1, the V gene TRBV2; D not resolved. The ends were cut back, 3 bases at V and 5 bases at J, with 8 bases in the middle. CDR3 length equals 13 residues. Germline V gives CDR1 SNHLY, CDR2 FYNNEI. CDR3 DNA: TGTGCCAGCAGTGATCCCTTCGACAATGAGCAGTTCTTC. It yields the protein CASSDPFDNEQFF.

The rearrangement links TRBV27 to TRBJ1-1, with 9 bases fitting TRBD1. CDR3 length: 15 residues. Germline CDR1 is MNHEY and CDR2 is SMNVEV (reference sequence). With 8 bases clipped from V and 4 bases from J, the junction kept 11 bases outside the gene matches. The CDR3 sequence is CASSAPGQGITEAFF. In DNA form, the CDR3 reads TGTGCCAGCTCGGCGCCGGGACAGGGAATCACTGAAGCTTTCTTT.

V usage is TRBV5-6 and J usage is TRBJ1-1, with unresolved D. Trimming cost V 4 bases and J 4 bases, with 11 bases left between them. The CDR3 loop spans 13 amino acids. Germline lookup yields CDR1 SGHDT and CDR2 YYEEEE. The CDR3 is CASSQRASTEAFF. CDR3 bases: TGTGCCAGCAGCCAACGCGCTAGCACTGAAGCTTTCTTT. Looking up the rest from reference TRBV5-6 and TRBJ1-1 gives the full variable domain: DAGVTQSPTHLIKTRGQQVTLRCSPKSGHDTVSWYQQALGQGPQFIFQYYEEEERQRGNFPDRFSGHQFPNYSSELNVNALLLGDSALYLCASSQRASTEAFFGQGTRLTVV.

The chain recombines TRBV6-2 or TRBV6-3 with TRBJ2-2; D remains unclear. This CDR3 is 15 amino acids long. V was clipped by 2 bases and J by 7 bases, with 14 bases between them. Germline lookup yields CDR1 MNHEY and CDR2 SVGEGT. CDR3 nucleotides: TGTGCCAGCAGTTACGAGCCTACCACCGTCGGGGAGCTGTTTTTT. Its protein product is CASSYEPTTVGELFF.

The chain combines TRBV27 with TRBJ2-6, with 10 positions matching TRBD1. CDR3 length equals 18 residues. CDR1 and CDR2 (germline): MNHEY, SMNVEV (reference sequence). J was trimmed by 1 base and V by 5 bases; bases with no gene match: 8. The CDR3 DNA reads as TGTGCCAGCAGTGAATGGGGGACAGGGGTGTCTGGGGCCAACGTCCTGACTTTC. As protein: CASSEWGTGVSGANVLTF.

The J gene is TRBJ1-1, the V gene TRBV28, with D tentatively TRBD1 (5 bases). Trimming left V 3 bases short and J 4 bases short, with 12 bases between. This CDR3 has 14 amino acids. Germline V gene sequence: CDR1 MDHEN, CDR2 SYDVKM. Here the CDR3 DNA reads TGTGCCAGCAGTTTTACAGGACGTAGCACTGAAGCTTTCTTT. This translates into CASSFTGRSTEAFF.

V gene TRBV4-1 combines with J gene TRBJ2-2; 7 nucleotides match TRBD2. This CDR3 has 18 residues. Germline CDR1 and CDR2: MGHRA and YSYEKL. With V trimmed by 0 bases and J by 2 bases, 9 bases remained unmatched. The CDR3 spells CASSQELPAGRNTGELFF. CDR3 DNA sequence: TGCGCCAGCAGCCAAGAACTCCCAGCGGGGAGAAACACCGGGGAGCTGTTTTTT.

The rearrangement uses TRBV6-1 and TRBJ2-2, with 8 positions matching TRBD1. The CDR3 loop spans 14 amino acids. CDR1 is MNHNS, CDR2 SASEGT, per germline. J was trimmed by 7 bases and V by 3 bases; bases with no gene match: 4. The CDR3 loop is CASSDPGTGGELFF. Here the CDR3 DNA reads TGTGCCAGCAGTGACCCGGGGACAGGCGGGGAGCTGTTTTTT.

This chain joins TRBV5-6 and TRBJ1-2, with 7 bases fitting TRBD1. The germline V gene encodes CDR1 SGHDT and CDR2 YYEEEE. The CDR3 contains 14 residues. V dropped 0 bases and J dropped 6; count of bases not matched to a gene: 5. The chain's CDR3 is CASSLAQGVDGYTF. The CDR3 nucleotides are TGTGCCAGCAGCTTGGCCCAGGGGGTTGATGGCTACACCTTC.

V and J are TRBV7-8 and TRBJ2-1; 8 nucleotides match TRBD1. CDR3 size: 17 residues. The V gene's germline CDR1 is SGHVS and CDR2 FQNEAQ. The V and J ends lost 1 base and 7 bases, in that order; junction bases with no gene match: 12. The CDR3 loop reads CASSLGPRTGTTNEQFF. The CDR3 nucleotides are TGTGCCAGCAGCTTAGGCCCCAGGACAGGGACCACAAATGAGCAGTTCTTC.

V usage is TRBV23-1 and J usage is TRBJ2-2; 7 bases agree with TRBD2. TRBV23-1 is noted as an ORF with a role that remains uncertain. The V and J ends lost 5 bases and 5 bases, in that order; junction bases with no gene match: 11. This CDR3 has 16 residues. The CDR3 loop is CASSVPGLSATGELFF. CDR3 DNA sequence: TGCGCCAGCAGTGTTCCGGGACTAAGCGCGACCGGGGAGCTGTTTTTT.

The chain uses TRBV6-6 and TRBJ2-1, with 11 bases that match TRBD2. Germline V gene data show CDR1 as MNHNY and CDR2 as SVGAGI (reference sequence). V lost 5 bases and J lost 4; bases outside the gene matches: 4. This CDR3 region has 15 residues. CDR3 amino acids: CASSQTSGAYNEQFF. CDR3 coding DNA: TGTGCCAGCAGTCAGACTAGCGGGGCATACAATGAGCAGTTCTTC.

This CDR3 reads CASSEGTASTDTQYF. CDR3 DNA: TGTGCCAGCAGCGAAGGGACAGCTAGCACAGATACGCAGTATTTT. The rearrangement uses TRBV9 and TRBJ2-3; TRBD1 matches 7 bases. The junction had 4 bases not matched to a gene; V was cut back by 3 bases and J by 0 bases. Germline lookup yields CDR1 SGDLS and CDR2 YYNGEE. This CDR3 contains 15 residues.

This chain's CDR3 is CASSFSTNVLTF. DNA of the CDR3: TGTGCCAGCAGCTTTTCTACCAACGTCCTGACTTTC. V is TRBV7-9 and J is TRBJ2-6, with D unresolved. The ends were cut back, 3 bases at V and 8 bases at J, with 5 bases in the middle. Germline values: CDR1 SEHNR, CDR2 FQNEAQ (reference sequence). The length of the CDR3 is 12 residues.

J is TRBJ1-2 and V is TRBV4-2, with D maybe TRBD1 (5 bases). The germline V gene has CDR1 LGHNA and CDR2 YNFKEQ. This CDR3 comprises 14 residues. V was shortened by 2 bases and J by 4 bases, with 11 bases between the two germline ends. CDR3 nucleotide sequence: TGTGCCAGCAGCCAAACCATGACAGTCTATGGCTACACCTTC. It encodes CASSQTMTVYGYTF.

This clone occurred once. V gene TRBV28 combines with J gene TRBJ1-1; tentative D call: TRBD1 (6 bases). Germline CDR1 reads MDHEN; CDR2 reads SYDVKM. The CDR3 totals 14 residues. V lost 4 bases and J 6 bases, leaving 15 bases between the germline ends. As DNA, the CDR3 is TGTGCCAGCAGTTCAGGACAGTCCGACTCTGAAGCTTTCTTT. Its protein product is CASSSGQSDSEAFF.